These 10 T cell receptor beta chains share one sample of origin, sequenced in a study of shared T cell receptors in the human thymus. Assay used: immunoSEQ multiplex PCR; TCRdb lists only in-frame clones, some missing. The sample has 700,000 or so clones; 80% to 90% are singletons. The same sample was also used in a study of human thymus T cells.

Sequenced: thymocytes. These receptor sequences come from a girl less than two years old with a congenital heart defect.

This clone was seen more than once but under ten times. The rearrangement uses TRBV6-1 and TRBJ1-5; D not resolved. Germline V gene lookup returns CDR1 MNHNS and CDR2 SASEGT. The V end lost 6 bases, the J end lost 0 bases, and 12 bases lay between the germline ends. The CDR3 is made up of 15 amino acids. CDR3 sequence: CASRPDRVSNQPQHF. CDR3 DNA sequence: TGTGCCAGCAGACCCGACCGGGTTAGCAATCAGCCCCAGCATTTT.

V usage is TRBV21-1 and J usage is TRBJ1-6; TRBD1 was called by the table and not checked on the DNA. TRBV21-1 is designated a pseudogene. This CDR3 comprises 11 residues. CDR3 protein: CASRGPSPLHF. The DNA of the CDR3 is TGTGCCAGCAGGGGCCCTTCACCCCTCCACTTT.

This chain joins TRBV28 and TRBJ2-3; D perhaps matches TRBD2 (5 bases). Germline V lookup: CDR1 MDHEN, CDR2 SYDVKM. Between the trimmed V and J ends, which lost 7 bases and 2 bases, there was a span of 19 bases. The CDR3 covers 16 residues. CDR3 amino acids: CASIPSAPGLTDTQYF. In DNA, the CDR3 is TGTGCCAGCATCCCCTCGGCCCCAGGACTCACAGATACGCAGTATTTT.

The chain is built from TRBV28 and TRBJ1-3; tentatively, D is TRBD1 (5 bases). Per the germline V gene, CDR1 is MDHEN and CDR2 is SYDVKM. Trimming pared 6 bases from V and 3 bases from J, leaving 21 bases between. The CDR3 totals 17 residues. This CDR3 reads CASRSTSNRDCGNTIYF. CDR3 bases: TGTGCCAGCAGATCAACTTCTAACCGGGACTGTGGAAACACCATATATTTT.

CDR3 loop: CASSPGGAPLHF. The CDR3 region has the DNA TGTGCCAGCAGTCCCGGGGGGGCACCCCTCCACTTT. This chain links TRBV6-5 with TRBJ1-6; D might be TRBD1 (5 bases). CDR1 is MNHEY and CDR2 is SVGAGI in the germline V gene. CDR3 size: 12 residues. The ends were cut back, 5 bases at V and 11 bases at J, with 10 bases in the middle.

This clone was observed once. The chain employs TRBV5-1 and TRBJ1-1, with D perhaps TRBD1 (5 bases). Germline CDR1 SGHRS, CDR2 YFSETQ. The CDR3 totals 14 residues. Deletions cut 2 bases from V and 4 bases from J, with 12 bases between. The CDR3 nucleotides are TGCGCCAGCAGCTTTGCCCAGGGTAGCACTGAAGCTTTCTTT. Protein sequence: CASSFAQGSTEAFF. The whole variable domain, remainder taken from reference TRBV5-1 and TRBJ1-1, is KAGVTQTPRYLIKTRGQQVTLSCSPISGHRSVSWYQQTPGQGLQFLFEYFSETQRNKGNFPGRFSGRQFSNSRSEMNVSTLELGDSALYLCASSFAQGSTEAFFGQGTRLTVV.

This clone has more than one count but fewer than ten. This chain links TRBV5-5 with TRBJ1-2; no definite D call. V was trimmed by 0 bases and J by 3 bases, leaving 9 bases between them. The CDR3 is made up of 14 amino acids. Germline CDR1 SGHKS, CDR2 YYEKEE (reference sequence). The CDR3 region has the DNA TGTGCCAGCAGCTTGGGCAGGCCGGACTATGGCTACACCTTC. Residues: CASSLGRPDYGYTF.

The rearrangement links TRBV5-6 to TRBJ1-3; 10 bases are a match to TRBD1. With V trimmed by 6 bases and J by 6 bases, 9 bases remained unmatched. The CDR3 totals 15 residues. Looked up from germline, CDR1 is SGHDT and CDR2 is YYEEEE. The CDR3 region has the DNA TGTGCCAGCACCCAAGCGGGACAGGGGATAAACACCATATATTTT. Protein: CASTQAGQGINTIYF. Full variable domain (rest looked up from reference TRBV5-6 and TRBJ1-3): DAGVTQSPTHLIKTRGQQVTLRCSPKSGHDTVSWYQQALGQGPQFIFQYYEEEERQRGNFPDRFSGHQFPNYSSELNVNALLLGDSALYLCASTQAGQGINTIYFGEGSWLTVV.

The V and J genes are TRBV6-6 and TRBJ2-5; a possible D gene is TRBD2 (5 bases). V shed 2 bases and J shed 5 bases, with 12 bases lying between them. Germline values: CDR1 MNHNY, CDR2 SVGAGI (reference sequence). The CDR3 runs 14 residues. CDR3 in amino acids: CASSYGGERETQYF. The DNA of the CDR3 is TGTGCCAGCAGTTACGGTGGGGAGCGCGAGACCCAGTACTTC.

This chain uses TRBV18 with TRBJ1-6, with D uncertain. Per the germline V gene, CDR1 is KGHSH and CDR2 is LQKENI. The CDR3 runs to 16 residues. With 2 bases removed from V and 9 bases from J, the gap between germline ends came to 17 bases. The chain's CDR3 is CASSPSLGSFGSPLHF. The CDR3 bases are TGTGCCAGCTCACCATCATTGGGGAGTTTTGGTTCACCCCTCCACTTT.